These T cell receptor beta chains were read from a single sample in a study of blood T cell repertoires in COVID-19. The repertoire was sequenced with immunoSEQ multiplex PCR; TCRdb's copy has only in-frame clones and lacks some. The data hold about 16,000 clones, with 70% to 90% observed a single time. Sequencing was carried out using peripheral blood. The receptors derive from a human donor in a cohort sampled during active COVID-19. Each CDR3 is given without its conserved first and last residue.

CDR3aa: ASRVYSIENNEQF
v_gene: TRBV23-1

CDR3aa: ASSFGGDQPQH
v_gene: TRBV12-3/TRBV12-4

CDR3aa: ASSLDRFNQPQH
v_gene: TRBV5-8

CDR3aa: ASSLTPRRTGDTGELF
v_gene: TRBV5-1

CDR3aa: ASSSDISGNTIY
v_gene: TRBV2

CDR3aa: ASSWRADASPLH
v_gene: TRBV6-2/TRBV6-3

CDR3aa: ASSYSIVAFPRETQY
v_gene: TRBV6-2/TRBV6-3

CDR3aa: ASSPPLLTGGSGNTIY
v_gene: TRBV19

CDR3aa: ASSYPHYSNQPQH
v_gene: TRBV6-6

CDR3aa: ASSQDYQGASYEQY
v_gene: TRBV4-3

CDR3aa: ASSLGVPGGRRGTEAF
v_gene: TRBV7-9

CDR3aa: ASSLYGQTGELF
v_gene: TRBV7-9

CDR3aa: ASSASGGGYTGELF
v_gene: TRBV9

CDR3aa: ASSGQRAGYT
v_gene: TRBV9

CDR3aa: ASSRLQGAQGYT
v_gene: TRBV3-1/TRBV3-2

CDR3aa: ASSTLRTGHHGGYT
v_gene: TRBV9

CDR3aa: ASRPLGGGPANEQF
v_gene: TRBV5-1

CDR3aa: ASSYIRGGRETQY
v_gene: TRBV6-2/TRBV6-3

CDR3aa: ASSFGMGGYGYT
v_gene: TRBV7-2

CDR3aa: ASSPRTALNEKLF
v_gene: TRBV4-3

CDR3aa: ASSSWGLAGADNEQF
v_gene: TRBV7-6

CDR3aa: ASSGPDRAAREF
v_gene: TRBV9

CDR3aa: ASSYPRDRGRQETQY
v_gene: TRBV6-2/TRBV6-3

CDR3aa: ASSRERGSYNSPLH
v_gene: TRBV4-2

CDR3aa: AISESRGGTEETQY
v_gene: TRBV10-3

CDR3aa: ASKGDWDTEAF
v_gene: TRBV2

CDR3aa: ASSLAWDFSYEQY
v_gene: TRBV7-2

CDR3aa: ASSQETSGGAWKNIQY
v_gene: TRBV4-3

CDR3aa: ASRTIAGGVTGELF
v_gene: TRBV11-2

CDR3aa: ASSSLTGTGYT
v_gene: TRBV5-1

CDR3aa: ASSWRTGGDTEAF
v_gene: TRBV5-1

CDR3aa: ASSTLGHNQPQH
v_gene: TRBV19

CDR3aa: ASSRNRVEKLF
v_gene: TRBV7-2

CDR3aa: ASSPTGFGYT
v_gene: TRBV7-9

CDR3aa: ASSLELGAPSGETQY
v_gene: TRBV5-1

CDR3aa: ASSQGQGVGTEAF
v_gene: TRBV4-2

CDR3aa: ASSDRGEQY
v_gene: TRBV7-2

CDR3aa: ASKADGDTIY
v_gene: TRBV2

CDR3aa: ASSRSSDRGARETQY
v_gene: TRBV11-2

CDR3aa: SVGQGGYGYT
v_gene: TRBV29-1

CDR3aa: ASSGRGTTDTQY
v_gene: TRBV9

CDR3aa: ASSEGAWQETQY
v_gene: TRBV2

CDR3aa: ASSPSGQGYEQY
v_gene: TRBV5-6

CDR3aa: ASSPYRGERETQY
v_gene: TRBV7-9

CDR3aa: ASSPIRDTYEQY
v_gene: TRBV3-1/TRBV3-2

CDR3aa: ASSQEGQGLYNSPLH
v_gene: TRBV4-1

CDR3aa: ASTQGVALVDTQY
v_gene: TRBV5-6